Listed below are T cell receptor beta chains from one sample, sequenced in a study of blood T cells in healthy people across ages. TCRdb recomputed calls from the 5' RACE reads with MiXCR, one row per CDR3 protein. The table has 1.2 million to 1.5 million distinct CDR3 sequences, 42% seen once; the top ten hold roughly 8.2%. Material: blood. The source is a woman aged 18-29 years in good health. Both conserved end residues are part of each CDR3. Each record gives: V gene, J gene, clone size, D gene, CDR3 protein, CDR3 DNA. The D gene is left open where the match is weak. Not all rows give a size; the values are once, few, many and, for expanded clones, a class.

TRBV5-1	TRBJ2-7	many	NA	CASSLDRSYEQYF	TGTGCCAGCAGCTTAGACCGATCCTACGAGCAGTACTTC
TRBV20-1	TRBJ2-7	NA	NA	CSASRDSPSYEQYF	TGCAGTGCTAGTAGGGACTCGCCTTCCTACGAGCAGTACTTC
TRBV10-3	TRBJ1-2	few	TRBD1	CAINTGVGDGYTF	TGTGCCATCAACACAGGGGTAGGCGATGGCTACACCTTC
TRBV28	TRBJ1-1	NA	NA	CASSVGVTEAFF	TGTGCCAGCAGTGTTGGCGTTACTGAAGCTTTCTTT
TRBV6-6	TRBJ1-6	few	TRBD1	CASLGTGGNSPLHF	TGTGCCAGCTTAGGGACAGGGGGGAATTCACCCCTCCACTTT
TRBV3-1	TRBJ2-5	NA	TRBD2	CASSQKGLAVRTQYF	TGTGCCAGCAGCCAAAAGGGACTAGCGGTTCGGACCCAGTACTTC
TRBV12-3/TRBV12-4	TRBJ2-7	many	NA	CASSLEGVSYEQYF	TGTGCCAGCAGTTTAGAAGGTGTCTCCTACGAGCAGTACTTC
TRBV25-1	TRBJ2-5	few	NA	CASSEPHAYGETQYF	TGTGCCAGCAGTGAACCACACGCATACGGGGAGACCCAGTACTTC
TRBV7-8	TRBJ2-3	NA	TRBD2	CASSPTGTSDQDTQYF	TGTGCCAGCAGCCCGACCGGGACTAGCGACCAGGATACGCAGTATTTT
TRBV2	TRBJ2-3	NA	TRBD2	CASTERIAGVTDTQYF	TGTGCCAGCACCGAAAGGATAGCGGGAGTGACAGATACGCAGTATTTT
TRBV6-6	TRBJ1-1	few	TRBD1	CASSGQELNTEAFF	TGTGCCAGCAGCGGACAGGAGCTGAACACTGAAGCTTTCTTT
TRBV2	TRBJ2-7	NA	NA	CASSGLEGGHEQYF	TGTGCCAGCAGTGGGTTAGAGGGCGGCCACGAGCAGTACTTC
TRBV12-3/TRBV12-4	TRBJ1-2	few	NA	CASILTYGYTF	TGTGCCAGCATTTTAACCTATGGCTACACCTTC
TRBV10-3	TRBJ1-1	few	NA	CAISESNRNTEAFF	TGTGCCATCAGTGAGTCTAACAGGAACACTGAAGCTTTCTTT
TRBV30	TRBJ2-5	NA	NA	CAWSPGPPETQYF	TGTGCCTGGAGTCCGGGACCGCCGGAGACCCAGTACTTC
TRBV7-2	TRBJ2-7	NA	NA	CASRSPGYYEQYF	TGTGCCAGCAGGTCACCCGGCTACTACGAGCAGTACTTC
TRBV6-5	TRBJ2-2	NA	NA	CASSRTGAANTGELFF	TGTGCCAGCAGTCGAACAGGTGCCGCGAACACCGGGGAGCTGTTTTTT
TRBV28	TRBJ2-5	few	NA	CASSLGTAPQETQYF	TGTGCCAGCAGTTTAGGAACGGCCCCGCAAGAGACCCAGTACTTC
TRBV3-1	TRBJ2-7	NA	NA	CASSRPGIGTSEQYF	TGTGCCAGCAGCCGCCCCGGGATCGGTACGTCGGAGCAGTACTTC
TRBV2	TRBJ2-3	NA	TRBD2	CASNRQTSLSTDTQYF	TGTGCCAGCAACCGACAGACTAGCCTGAGCACAGATACGCAGTATTTT
TRBV9	TRBJ2-7	NA	NA	CASSPHSGTLGYEQYF	TGTGCCAGCAGCCCCCATTCGGGGACCCTCGGGTACGAGCAGTACTTC
TRBV10-3	TRBJ2-1	NA	TRBD2	CAITNSGGSYNEQFF	TGTGCCATCACCAATAGCGGGGGCTCCTACAATGAGCAGTTCTTC
TRBV28	TRBJ2-1	NA	TRBD2	CASRLPSGGANEQFF	TGTGCCAGCAGGCTTCCTAGCGGGGGGGCAAATGAGCAGTTCTTC
TRBV3-1	TRBJ2-1	NA	NA	CASSQPGAHQFF	TGTGCCAGCAGCCAACCCGGGGCCCATCAGTTCTTC
TRBV4-2	TRBJ2-3	few	TRBD2	CASSQEPRTSAPLRTDTQYF	TGTGCCAGCAGCCAAGAACCTCGGACTAGCGCGCCGCTCCGCACAGATACGCAGTATTTT
TRBV12-3/TRBV12-4	TRBJ2-7	NA	NA	CASSLGDYGEQYF	TGTGCCAGCAGTTTGGGGGATTATGGTGAGCAGTACTTC
TRBV27	TRBJ1-2	NA	NA	CASSHNRASNYGYTF	TGTGCCAGCAGCCACAACCGGGCATCTAACTATGGCTACACCTTC
TRBV12-3/TRBV12-4	TRBJ1-3	NA	NA	CASSFPVSGNTIYF	TGTGCCAGCAGTTTTCCGGTGTCTGGAAACACCATATATTTT